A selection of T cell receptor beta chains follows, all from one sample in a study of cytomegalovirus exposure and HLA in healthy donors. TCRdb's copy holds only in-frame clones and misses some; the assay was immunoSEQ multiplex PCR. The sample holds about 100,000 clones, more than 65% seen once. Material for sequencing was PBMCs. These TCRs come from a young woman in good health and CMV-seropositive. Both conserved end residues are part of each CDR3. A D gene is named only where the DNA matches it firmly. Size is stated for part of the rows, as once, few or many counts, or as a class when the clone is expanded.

TGTGCCAGCAGTTTCTCCTTCGGGGGCTCCTACGAGCAGTACTTC CASSFSFGGSYEQYF - TRBV27 - TRBJ2-7
TGTGCCAGCAGCCAAGATGGGTCTAGCGGACCCTACAATGAGCAGTTCTTC CASSQDGSSGPYNEQFF - TRBV4-2 TRBD2 TRBJ2-1
TGTGCCAGCAGCTTAAGCCGCGTTGACAATGAGCAGTTCTTC CASSLSRVDNEQFF - TRBV11-3 - TRBJ2-1
TGTGCCAGCAGTCCTGGGGACAGCTATGGCTACACCTTC CASSPGDSYGYTF - TRBV28 TRBD1 TRBJ1-2
TGTGCCACCAGCAGAGATTGGGACAGGGGGCCCCTAGCGGGTCCGAACAATGAGCAGTTCTTC CATSRDWDRGPLAGPNNEQFF - TRBV15 TRBD1 TRBJ2-1
TGTGCCAGCAGCCCCAGCGGGAGCACAGATACGCAGTATTTT CASSPSGSTDTQYF - TRBV11-3 - TRBJ2-3
TGCAGCGTCCCCAGCGGCGGGGACTACAATGAGCAGTTCTTC CSVPSGGDYNEQFF few TRBV29-1 - TRBJ2-1
TGCGCCAGCAGCATGACCGGGACAGGATCCCCCTACGAGCAGTACTTC CASSMTGTGSPYEQYF - TRBV5-1 TRBD1 TRBJ2-7
TGTGCCAGCAGCTTAGGTTTCGGGACAGCCGATGGCTACACCTTC CASSLGFGTADGYTF few TRBV7-2 TRBD1 TRBJ1-2
TGTGCCAGCAGCTTAGCCGATACAGGGGTGGCCACCATATATTTT CASSLADTGVATIYF few TRBV7-2 TRBD1 TRBJ1-3
TGCAGTGCTAGTGCAGGGGGCGAGCAGTACTTC CSASAGGEQYF - TRBV20-1 TRBD1 TRBJ2-7
TGTGCCAGCAGCTCGACTAGCGGGATTGAGGAGCAGTACTTC CASSSTSGIEEQYF - TRBV7-9 TRBD2 TRBJ2-7
TGTGCCAGCAGTAAACTAGAGAGATCCTACGAGCAGTACTTC CASSKLERSYEQYF - TRBV2 - TRBJ2-7
TGCAGGCTCCGTCTCGCCGGAAAACTGTTTTTT CRLRLAGKLFF few TRBV20-1 - TRBJ1-4
TGTGCCAGCAGCCAAGCTCTGGAGCCTTACGAGCAGTACTTC CASSQALEPYEQYF - TRBV28 - TRBJ2-7
TGTGCCAGCAGCTTACAACGTGGCGGGATCTACGAGCAGTACTTC CASSLQRGGIYEQYF once TRBV5-8 - TRBJ2-7
TGTGCCAGCAGACGACAGGGGGCAGGGGAAAAACTGTTTTTT CASRRQGAGEKLFF - TRBV6-6 TRBD1 TRBJ1-4
TGCAGCGTCTTACAGGGCTCAGCTAATGAAAAACTGTTTTTT CSVLQGSANEKLFF - TRBV29-1 - TRBJ1-4
TGTGCCAGCAGTGACCGGGACAGGAGGCCCTACGAGCAGTACTTC CASSDRDRRPYEQYF - TRBV25-1 TRBD1 TRBJ2-7
TGTGCCAGCAGTTTCGACAACCAGAACACCGGGGAGCTGTTTTTT CASSFDNQNTGELFF many TRBV28 - TRBJ2-2